This T cell receptor (beta chain) was obtained from a study of blood T cell repertoires in COVID-19. Study in general: Sample material is recorded as cDNA or gDNA derived from T cells, B-cell-depleted T cells, or PBMCs.

This table comes from immunoSEQ multiplex PCR, and its TCRdb copy is limited to in-frame clones, with some not included. The sample contains a few hundred thousand clones, just under 85% of which appear only once. The V gene end was trimmed by 2 bases and the J gene end by 6 bases; junction bases not matched to a gene: 6. This CDR3 comprises 15 residues. CDR1 is KGHSH, CDR2 LQKENI, per germline. The TCR sequence derives from an elderly man with acute or convalescent COVID-19. The sample taken for sequencing was peripheral blood. The V and J genes are TRBV18 and TRBJ2-3, with 9 bases matching TRBD2. The DNA for the CDR3 is TGTGCCAGCTCACCAGAGGCTAGCGGGGACGATACGCAGTATTTT. Protein product: CASSPEASGDDTQYF.